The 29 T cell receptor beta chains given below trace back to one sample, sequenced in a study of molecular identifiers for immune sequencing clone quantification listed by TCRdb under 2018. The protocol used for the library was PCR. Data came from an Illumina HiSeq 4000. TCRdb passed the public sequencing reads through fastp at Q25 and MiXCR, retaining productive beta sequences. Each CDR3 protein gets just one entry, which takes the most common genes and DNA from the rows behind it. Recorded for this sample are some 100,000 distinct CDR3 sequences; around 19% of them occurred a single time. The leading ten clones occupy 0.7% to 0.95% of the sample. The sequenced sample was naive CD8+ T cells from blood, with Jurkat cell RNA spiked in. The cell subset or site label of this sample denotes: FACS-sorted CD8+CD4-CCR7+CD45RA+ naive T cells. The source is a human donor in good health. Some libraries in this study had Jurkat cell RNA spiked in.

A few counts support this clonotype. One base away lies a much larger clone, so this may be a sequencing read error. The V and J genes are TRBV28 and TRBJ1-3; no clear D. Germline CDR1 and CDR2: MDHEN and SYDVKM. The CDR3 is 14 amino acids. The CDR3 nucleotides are TGTGCCAGCAGGGCCCGATTCTCTGGAAGCACCATATATTTT. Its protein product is CASRARFSGSTIYF.

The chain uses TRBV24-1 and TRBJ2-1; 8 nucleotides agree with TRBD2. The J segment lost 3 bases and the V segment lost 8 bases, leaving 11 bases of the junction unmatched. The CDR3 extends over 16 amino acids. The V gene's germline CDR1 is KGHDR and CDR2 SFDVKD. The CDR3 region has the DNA TGTGCCACCACAGGGCTGGCGGGAGGTGACTACAATGAGCAGTTCTTC. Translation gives CATTGLAGGDYNEQFF.

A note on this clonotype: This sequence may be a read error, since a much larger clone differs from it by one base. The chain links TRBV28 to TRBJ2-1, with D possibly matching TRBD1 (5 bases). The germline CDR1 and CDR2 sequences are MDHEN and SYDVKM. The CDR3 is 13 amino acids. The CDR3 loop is CAGSFQGVDEQFF. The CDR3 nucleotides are TGTGCCGGCAGTTTCCAGGGCGTCGATGAGCAGTTCTTC.

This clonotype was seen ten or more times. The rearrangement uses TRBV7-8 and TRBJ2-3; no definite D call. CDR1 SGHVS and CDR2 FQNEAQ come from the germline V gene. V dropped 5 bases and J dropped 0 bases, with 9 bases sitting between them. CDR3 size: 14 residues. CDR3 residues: CASSLPRSTDTQYF. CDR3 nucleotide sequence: TGTGCCAGCAGCCTTCCGAGGAGCACAGATACGCAGTATTTT.

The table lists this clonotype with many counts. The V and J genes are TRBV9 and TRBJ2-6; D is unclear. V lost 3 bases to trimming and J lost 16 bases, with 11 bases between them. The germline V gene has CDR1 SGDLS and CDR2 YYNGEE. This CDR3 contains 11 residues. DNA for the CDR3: TGTGCCAGCAGCGGGAGTGTGGATCTGACTTTC. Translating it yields CASSGSVDLTF.

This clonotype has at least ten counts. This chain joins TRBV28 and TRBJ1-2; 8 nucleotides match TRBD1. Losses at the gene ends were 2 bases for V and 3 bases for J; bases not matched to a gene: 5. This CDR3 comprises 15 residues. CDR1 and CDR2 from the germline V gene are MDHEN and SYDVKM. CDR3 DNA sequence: TGTGCCAGCAGTTTACTGGACAGGGCACACTATGGCTACACCTTC. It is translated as CASSLLDRAHYGYTF.

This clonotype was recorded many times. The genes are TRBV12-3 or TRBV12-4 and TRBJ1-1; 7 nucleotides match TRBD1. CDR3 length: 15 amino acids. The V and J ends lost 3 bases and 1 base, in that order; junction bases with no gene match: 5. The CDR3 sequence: CASSFSGGRNTEAFF. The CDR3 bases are TGTGCCAGCAGTTTTTCAGGGGGTAGGAACACTGAAGCTTTCTTT.

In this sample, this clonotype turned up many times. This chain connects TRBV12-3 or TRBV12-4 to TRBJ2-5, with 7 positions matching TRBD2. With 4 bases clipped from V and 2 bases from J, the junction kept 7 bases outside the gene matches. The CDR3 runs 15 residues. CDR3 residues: CASSSSSGPQETQYF. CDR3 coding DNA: TGTGCCAGCAGTTCCTCTAGCGGTCCACAAGAGACCCAGTACTTC.

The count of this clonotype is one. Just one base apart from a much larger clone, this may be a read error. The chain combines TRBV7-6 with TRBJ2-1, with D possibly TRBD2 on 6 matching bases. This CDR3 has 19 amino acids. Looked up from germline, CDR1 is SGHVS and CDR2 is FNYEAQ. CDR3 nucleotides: TGTGCCAGCAGCTTAGAGGCGTCCTCAGGCGGGGTACCCTACAATGGGCAGTTCTTC. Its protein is CASSLEASSGGVPYNGQFF.

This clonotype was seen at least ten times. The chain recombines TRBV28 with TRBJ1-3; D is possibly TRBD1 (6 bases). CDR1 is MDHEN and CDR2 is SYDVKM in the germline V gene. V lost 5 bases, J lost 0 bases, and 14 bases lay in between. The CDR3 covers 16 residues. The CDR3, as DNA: TGTGCCAGCAGTCCCCGGACAGAAACCTCTGGAAACACCATATATTTT. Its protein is CASSPRTETSGNTIYF.

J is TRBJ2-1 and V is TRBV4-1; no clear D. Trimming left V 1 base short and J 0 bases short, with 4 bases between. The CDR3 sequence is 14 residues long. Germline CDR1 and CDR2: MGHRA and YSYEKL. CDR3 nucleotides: TGCGCCAGCAGCCAAGGCGGCTCCTACAATGAGCAGTTCTTC. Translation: CASSQGGSYNEQFF.

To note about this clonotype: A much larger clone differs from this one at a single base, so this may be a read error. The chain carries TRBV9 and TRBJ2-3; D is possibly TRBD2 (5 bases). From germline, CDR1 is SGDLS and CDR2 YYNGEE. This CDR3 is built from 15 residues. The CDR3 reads CAGSSEGFALDTQYF. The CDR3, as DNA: TGTGCCGGCAGCTCAGAGGGTTTCGCCCTAGATACGCAGTATTTT. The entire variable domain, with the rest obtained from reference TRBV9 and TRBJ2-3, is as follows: DSGVTQTPKHLITATGQRVTLRCSPRSGDLSVYWYQQSLDQGLQFLIQYYNGEERAKGNILERFSAQQFPDLHSELNLSSLELGDSALYFCAGSSEGFALDTQYFGPGTRLTVL.

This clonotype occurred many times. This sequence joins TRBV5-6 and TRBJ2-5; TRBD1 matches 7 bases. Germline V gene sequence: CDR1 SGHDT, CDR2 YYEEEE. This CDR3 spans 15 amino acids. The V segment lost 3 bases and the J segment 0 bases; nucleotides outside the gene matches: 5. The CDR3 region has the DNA TGTGCCAGCAGCTGGAACAGGGGTCACCAAGAGACCCAGTACTTC. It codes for CASSWNRGHQETQYF.

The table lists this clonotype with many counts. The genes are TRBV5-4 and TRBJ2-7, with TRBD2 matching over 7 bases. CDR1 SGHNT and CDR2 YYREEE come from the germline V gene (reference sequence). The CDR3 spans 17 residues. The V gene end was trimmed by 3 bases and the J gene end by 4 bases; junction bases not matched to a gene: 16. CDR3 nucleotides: TGTGCCAGCAGCTACCAGGCCGGGGCTAGCGGAGATTACGAGCAGTACTTC. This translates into CASSYQAGASGDYEQYF. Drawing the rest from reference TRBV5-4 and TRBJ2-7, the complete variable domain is ETGVTQSPTHLIKTRGQQVTLRCSSQSGHNTVSWYQQALGQGPQFIFQYYREEENGRGNFPPRFSGLQFPNYSSELNVNALELDDSALYLCASSYQAGASGDYEQYFGPGTRLTVT.

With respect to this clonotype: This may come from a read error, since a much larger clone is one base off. DNA of the CDR3: TGTGCCAGCAGCTTTCATGGGGGGAACACTGAAGCTCTCTTT. It translates to CASSFHGGNTEALF. The chain combines TRBV5-6 with TRBJ1-1; maybe TRBD1 (5 bases). The CDR3 has 14 residues. Germline V CDR1 and CDR2: SGHDT, YYEEEE.

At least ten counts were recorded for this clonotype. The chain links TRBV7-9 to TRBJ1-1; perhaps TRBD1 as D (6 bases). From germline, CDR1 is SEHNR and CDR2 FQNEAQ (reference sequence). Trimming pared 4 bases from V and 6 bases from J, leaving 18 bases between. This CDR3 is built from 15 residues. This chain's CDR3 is CASSYPGGQSSEAFF. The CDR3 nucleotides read TGTGCCAGCAGCTACCCCGGGGGGCAAAGTTCTGAAGCTTTCTTT.

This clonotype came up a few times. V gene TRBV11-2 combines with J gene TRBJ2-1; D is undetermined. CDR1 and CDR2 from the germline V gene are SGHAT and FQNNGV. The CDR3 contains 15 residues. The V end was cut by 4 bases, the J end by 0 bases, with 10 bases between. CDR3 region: CASSSSGSSYNEQFF. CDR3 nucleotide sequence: TGTGCCAGCAGCTCTTCCGGGTCCTCCTACAATGAGCAGTTCTTC.

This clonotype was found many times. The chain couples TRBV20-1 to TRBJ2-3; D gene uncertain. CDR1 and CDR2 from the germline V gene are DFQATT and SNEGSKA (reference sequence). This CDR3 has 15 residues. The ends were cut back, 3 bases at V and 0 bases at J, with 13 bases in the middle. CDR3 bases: TGCAGTGCTAGTGGTGGGCTCCAGAGCACAGATACGCAGTATTTT. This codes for CSASGGLQSTDTQYF.

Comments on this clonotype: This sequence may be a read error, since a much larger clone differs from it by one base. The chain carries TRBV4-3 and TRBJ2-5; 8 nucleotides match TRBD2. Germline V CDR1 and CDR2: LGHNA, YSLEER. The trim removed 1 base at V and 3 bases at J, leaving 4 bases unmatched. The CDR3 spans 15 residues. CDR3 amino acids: CASSQGSLAEETQYF. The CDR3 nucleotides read TGCGCCAGCAGCCAAGGGTCACTAGCGGAAGAGACCCAGTACTTC.

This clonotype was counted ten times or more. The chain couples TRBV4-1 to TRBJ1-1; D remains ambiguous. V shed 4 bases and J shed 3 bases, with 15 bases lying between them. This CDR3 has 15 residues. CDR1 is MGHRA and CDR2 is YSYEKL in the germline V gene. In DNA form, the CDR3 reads TGCGCCAGCAGCCGAAGCCTAAATGCTGACACTGAAGCTTTCTTT. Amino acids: CASSRSLNADTEAFF.

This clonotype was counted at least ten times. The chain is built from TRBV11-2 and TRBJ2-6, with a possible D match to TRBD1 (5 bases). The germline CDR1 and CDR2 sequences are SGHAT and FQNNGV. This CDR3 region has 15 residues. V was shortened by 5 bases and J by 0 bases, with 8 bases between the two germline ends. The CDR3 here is CASSQQASGANVLTF. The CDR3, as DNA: TGTGCCAGCAGCCAACAGGCCTCTGGGGCCAACGTCCTGACTTTC.

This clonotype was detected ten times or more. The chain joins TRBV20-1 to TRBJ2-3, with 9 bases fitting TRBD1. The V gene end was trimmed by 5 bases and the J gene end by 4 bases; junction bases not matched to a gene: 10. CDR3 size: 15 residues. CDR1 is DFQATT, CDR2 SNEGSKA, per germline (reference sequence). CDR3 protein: CSARTRDRVPDTQYF. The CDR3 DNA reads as TGCAGTGCTCGCACCCGGGACAGGGTTCCAGATACGCAGTATTTT.

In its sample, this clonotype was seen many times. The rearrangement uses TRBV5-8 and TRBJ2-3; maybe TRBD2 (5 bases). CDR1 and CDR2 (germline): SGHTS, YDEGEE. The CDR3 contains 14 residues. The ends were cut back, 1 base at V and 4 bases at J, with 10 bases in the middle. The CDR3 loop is CASSLLVGADTQYF. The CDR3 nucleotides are TGTGCCAGCAGCTTGCTCGTGGGAGCAGATACGCAGTATTTT. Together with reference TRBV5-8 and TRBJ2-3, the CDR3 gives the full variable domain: EAGVTQSPTHLIKTRGQQATLRCSPISGHTSVYWYQQALGLGLQFLLWYDEGEERNRGNFPPRFSGRQFPNYSSELNVNALELEDSALYLCASSLLVGADTQYFGPGTRLTVL.

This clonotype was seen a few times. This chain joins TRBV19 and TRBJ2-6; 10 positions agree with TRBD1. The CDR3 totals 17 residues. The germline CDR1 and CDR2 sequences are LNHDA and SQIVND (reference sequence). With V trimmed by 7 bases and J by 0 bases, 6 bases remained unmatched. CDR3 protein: CASNPRDRGSGANVLTF. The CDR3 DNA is TGTGCCAGTAACCCCCGGGACAGGGGCTCTGGGGCCAACGTCCTGACTTTC.

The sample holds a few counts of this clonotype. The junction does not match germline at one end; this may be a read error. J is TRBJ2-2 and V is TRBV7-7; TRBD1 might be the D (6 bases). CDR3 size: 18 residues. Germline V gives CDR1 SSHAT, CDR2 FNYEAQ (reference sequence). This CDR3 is CASSLGIKTGPSTGELFF. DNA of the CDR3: TGTGCTAGCAGCTTAGGAATAAAGACAGGACCCTCGACCGGGGAGCTGTTTTTT.

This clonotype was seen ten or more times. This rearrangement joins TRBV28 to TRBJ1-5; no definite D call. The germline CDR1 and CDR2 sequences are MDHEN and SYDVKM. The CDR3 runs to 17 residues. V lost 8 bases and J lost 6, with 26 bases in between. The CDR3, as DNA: TGTGCCAGCCATTCGCCAGATTTAAGGTCGATGGGTCAGCCCCAGCATTTT. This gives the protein CASHSPDLRSMGQPQHF.

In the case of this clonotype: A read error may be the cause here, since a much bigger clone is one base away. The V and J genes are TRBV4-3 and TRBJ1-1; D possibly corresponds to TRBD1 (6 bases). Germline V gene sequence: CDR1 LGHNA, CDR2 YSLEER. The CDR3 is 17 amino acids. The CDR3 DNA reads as TGCGCCAGCAGCCAAGAATGGGGGGCCCGAGTCCGCACTGAAGATTTCTTT. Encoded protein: CASSQEWGARVRTEDFF.

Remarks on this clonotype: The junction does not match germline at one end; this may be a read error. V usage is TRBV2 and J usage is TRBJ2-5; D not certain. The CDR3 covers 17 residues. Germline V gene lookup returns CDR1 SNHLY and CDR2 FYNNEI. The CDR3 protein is CTSSLNLEVGWEETQYF. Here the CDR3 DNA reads TGTACCAGCAGTCTGAACCTAGAGGTGGGATGGGAAGAGACCCAGTACTTC.

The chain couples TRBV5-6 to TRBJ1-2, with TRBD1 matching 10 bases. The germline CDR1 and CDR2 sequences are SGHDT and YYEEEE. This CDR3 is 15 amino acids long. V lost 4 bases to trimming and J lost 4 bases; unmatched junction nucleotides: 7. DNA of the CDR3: TGTGCCAGCAGCCCCGGGACAGGGGACGGCTATGGCTACACCTTC. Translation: CASSPGTGDGYGYTF.